Listed below are T cell receptor beta chains from one sample, sequenced in a study of vaccination effects on CD4 cells after COVID-19. The antigens for these receptors are not known. The method was immunoSEQ multiplex PCR; TCRdb's version includes in-frame clones alone and lacks a portion of them. The profile shows tens of thousands of clones, under 85% of them singletons. Sequencing was performed on CD4+ T cells from PBMCs cultured without peptide, taken before COVID-19 vaccination. These receptors originate from a human donor who had a prior SARS-CoV-2 infection. Each CDR3 is given with its conserved first and last residue. A D gene is named only where the DNA matches it firmly. A row's size may be missing; if present it is once, few, many or a size class.

CDR3 protein,CDR3 DNA,V gene,clone size,D gene,J gene
CASSEMIAAGGGYTF,TGTGCCAGCAGTGAAATGATAGCGGCAGGGGGGGGCTACACCTTC,TRBV6-1,.,TRBD1,TRBJ1-2
CASSFGETQYF,TGTGCCAGCAGTTTCGGTGAGACCCAGTACTTC,TRBV6-5,.,.,TRBJ2-5
CASSAGPTSSTDTQYF,TGTGCCAGCAGCGCGGGGCCTACCTCCTCCACAGATACGCAGTATTTT,TRBV7-8,.,.,TRBJ2-3
CASSQGDFAQETQYF,TGTGCCAGCAGCCAAGGGGACTTCGCTCAAGAGACCCAGTACTTC,TRBV4-2,.,.,TRBJ2-5
CASSYSNPTNEKLFF,TGTGCCAGCAGTTACTCGAACCCAACTAATGAAAAACTGTTTTTT,TRBV6-5,few,.,TRBJ1-4
CASSEMARDEQYF,TGTGCCAGCAGTGAAATGGCCCGGGACGAGCAGTACTTC,TRBV6-1,.,.,TRBJ2-7
CAISEQGYSNQPQHF,TGTGCCATCAGCGAACAGGGGTATAGCAATCAGCCCCAGCATTTT,TRBV10-3,.,TRBD1,TRBJ1-5
CSASLAGYNEQFF,TGCAGTGCTAGTTTAGCGGGCTACAATGAGCAGTTCTTC,TRBV20-1,.,TRBD2,TRBJ2-1
CASSPSYRATNEKLFF,TGTGCCAGCTCACCGTCCTACAGGGCAACTAATGAAAAACTGTTTTTT,TRBV18,.,.,TRBJ1-4
CASSLRGRDPYNEQFF,TGTGCCAGCAGCCTCCGGGGGCGGGACCCTTACAATGAGCAGTTCTTC,TRBV4-2,.,.,TRBJ2-1
CASSLEASMETQYF,TGTGCCAGCAGCTTAGAGGCCAGCATGGAGACCCAGTACTTC,TRBV11-3,.,.,TRBJ2-5
CASSYLTGSGEAFF,TGTGCCAGCAGTTATCTCACAGGGAGCGGTGAAGCTTTCTTT,TRBV6-5,.,.,TRBJ1-1
CASSDRGAGYEQYF,TGTGCCAGCAGCGACCGGGGGGCCGGGTACGAGCAGTACTTC,TRBV3-1/TRBV3-2,.,.,TRBJ2-7
CASSSSGSPSNEQFF,TGTGCCAGCTCCTCTAGCGGGAGCCCGTCCAATGAGCAGTTCTTC,TRBV6-7,.,TRBD2,TRBJ2-1
CASSLTGFYDEQYF,TGTGCCAGCAGCTTGACAGGGTTTTACGACGAGCAGTACTTC,TRBV9,.,TRBD1,TRBJ2-7
CATSDLSSGGEETQYF,TGTGCCACCAGTGATTTGTCTAGCGGGGGGGAAGAGACCCAGTACTTC,TRBV24-1,.,TRBD2,TRBJ2-5
CASSQAGQGNEKLFF,TGTGCCAGCAGCCAGGCGGGACAGGGTAATGAAAAACTGTTTTTT,TRBV3-1/TRBV3-2,few,TRBD1,TRBJ1-4